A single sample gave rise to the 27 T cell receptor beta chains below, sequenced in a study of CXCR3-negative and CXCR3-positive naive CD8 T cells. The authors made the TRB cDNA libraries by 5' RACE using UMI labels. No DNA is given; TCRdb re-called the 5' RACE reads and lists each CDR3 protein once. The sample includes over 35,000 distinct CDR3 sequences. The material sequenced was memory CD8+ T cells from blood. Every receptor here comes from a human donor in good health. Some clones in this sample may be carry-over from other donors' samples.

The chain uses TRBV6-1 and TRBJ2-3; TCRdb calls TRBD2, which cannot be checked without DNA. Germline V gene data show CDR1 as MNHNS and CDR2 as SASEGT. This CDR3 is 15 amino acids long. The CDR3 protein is CASSEAAGGPDTQYF.

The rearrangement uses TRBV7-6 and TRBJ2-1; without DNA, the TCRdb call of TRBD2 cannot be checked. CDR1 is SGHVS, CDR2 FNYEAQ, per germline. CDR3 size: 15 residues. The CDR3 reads CASSLRREGSNEQFF.

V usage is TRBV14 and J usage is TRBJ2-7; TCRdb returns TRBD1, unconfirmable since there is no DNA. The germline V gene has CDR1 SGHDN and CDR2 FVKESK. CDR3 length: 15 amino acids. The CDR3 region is CASSIGGTAAYEQYF.

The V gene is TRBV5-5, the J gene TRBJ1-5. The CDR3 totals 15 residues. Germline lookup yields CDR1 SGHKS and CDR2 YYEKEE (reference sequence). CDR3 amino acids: CASSFYLGIWQPQHF. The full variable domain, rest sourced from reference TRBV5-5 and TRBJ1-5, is DAGVTQSPTHLIKTRGQQVTLRCSPISGHKSVSWYQQVLGQGPQFIFQYYEKEERGRGNFPDRFSARQFPNYSSELNVNALLLGDSALYLCASSFYLGIWQPQHFGDGTRLSIL.

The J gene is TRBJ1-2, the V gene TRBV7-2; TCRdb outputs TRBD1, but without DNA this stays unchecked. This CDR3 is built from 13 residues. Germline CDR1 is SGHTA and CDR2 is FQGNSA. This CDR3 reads CASSGQGGYGYTF.

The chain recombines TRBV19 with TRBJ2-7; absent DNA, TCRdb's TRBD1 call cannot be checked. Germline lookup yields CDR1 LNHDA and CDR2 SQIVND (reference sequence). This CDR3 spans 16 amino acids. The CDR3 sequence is CASSVKAGAVSYEQYF. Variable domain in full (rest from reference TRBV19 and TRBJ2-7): DGGITQSPKYLFRKEGQNVTLSCEQNLNHDAMYWYRQDPGQGLRLIYYSQIVNDFQKGDIAEGYSVSREKKESFPLTVTSAQKNPTAFYLCASSVKAGAVSYEQYFGPGTRLTVT.

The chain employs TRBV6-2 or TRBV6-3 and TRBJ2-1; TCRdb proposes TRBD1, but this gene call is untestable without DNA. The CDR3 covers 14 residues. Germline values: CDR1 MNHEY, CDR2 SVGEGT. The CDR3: CASTKGQAFNEQFF.

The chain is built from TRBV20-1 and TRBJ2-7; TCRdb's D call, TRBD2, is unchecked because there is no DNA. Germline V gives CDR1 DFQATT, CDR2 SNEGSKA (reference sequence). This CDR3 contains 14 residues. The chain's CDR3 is CSAIGAGATYEQYF.

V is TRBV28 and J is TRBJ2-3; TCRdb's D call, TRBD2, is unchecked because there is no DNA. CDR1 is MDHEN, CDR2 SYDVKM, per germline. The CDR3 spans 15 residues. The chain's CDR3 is CASRQTSGGTDTQYF.

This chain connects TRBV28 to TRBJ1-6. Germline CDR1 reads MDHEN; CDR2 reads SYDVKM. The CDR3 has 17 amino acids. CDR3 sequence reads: CASSFRAFSSYNSPLHF.

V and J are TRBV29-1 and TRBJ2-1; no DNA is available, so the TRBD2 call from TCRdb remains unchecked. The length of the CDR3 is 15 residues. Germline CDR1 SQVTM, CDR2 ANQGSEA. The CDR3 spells CSVSERGGAYNEQFF.

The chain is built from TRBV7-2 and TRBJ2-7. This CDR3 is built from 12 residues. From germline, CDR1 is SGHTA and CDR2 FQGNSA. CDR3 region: CASSLAAYEQYF.

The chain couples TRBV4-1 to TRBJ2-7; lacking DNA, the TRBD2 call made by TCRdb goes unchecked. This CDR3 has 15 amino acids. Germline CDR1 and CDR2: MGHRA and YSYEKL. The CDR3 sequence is CASSRPDGTSYEQYF.

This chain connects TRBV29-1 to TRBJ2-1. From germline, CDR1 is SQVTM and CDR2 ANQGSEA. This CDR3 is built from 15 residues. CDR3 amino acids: CSVESITSSYNEQFF.

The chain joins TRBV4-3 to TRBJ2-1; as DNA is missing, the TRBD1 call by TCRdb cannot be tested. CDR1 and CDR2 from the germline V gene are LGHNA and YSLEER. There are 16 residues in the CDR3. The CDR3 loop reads CASSQDHTGGYNEQFF.

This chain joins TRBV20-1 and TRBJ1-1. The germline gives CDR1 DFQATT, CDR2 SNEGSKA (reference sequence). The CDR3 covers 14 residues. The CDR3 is CSASDSVLNTEALF.

This CDR3 reads CASSQVILGRPNYGYTF. V is TRBV4-1 and J is TRBJ1-2. CDR3 length equals 17 residues. Germline CDR1 MGHRA, CDR2 YSYEKL.

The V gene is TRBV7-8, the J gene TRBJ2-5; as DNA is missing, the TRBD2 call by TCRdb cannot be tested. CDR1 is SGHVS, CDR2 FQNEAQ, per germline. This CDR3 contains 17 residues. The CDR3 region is CASSLRSGAGGQETQYF.

CDR3 loop: CASSLVLAGSYEQYF. This chain uses TRBV7-2 with TRBJ2-7; with no DNA, the TCRdb D assignment of TRBD2 cannot be verified. This CDR3 comprises 15 residues. Germline CDR1 is SGHTA and CDR2 is FQGNSA.

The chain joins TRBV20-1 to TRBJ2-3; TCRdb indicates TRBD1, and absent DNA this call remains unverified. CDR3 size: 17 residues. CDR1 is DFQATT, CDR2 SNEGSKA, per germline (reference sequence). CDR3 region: CSAEDQGVGTRTDTQYF.

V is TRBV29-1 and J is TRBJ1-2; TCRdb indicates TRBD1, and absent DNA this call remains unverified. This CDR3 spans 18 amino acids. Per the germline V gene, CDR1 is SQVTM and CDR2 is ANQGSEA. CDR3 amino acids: CSVGYQLGQGADLYGYTF.

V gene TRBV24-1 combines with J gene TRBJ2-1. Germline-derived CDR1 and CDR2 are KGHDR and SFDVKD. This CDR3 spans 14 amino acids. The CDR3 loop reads CATSDLGLNNEQFF.

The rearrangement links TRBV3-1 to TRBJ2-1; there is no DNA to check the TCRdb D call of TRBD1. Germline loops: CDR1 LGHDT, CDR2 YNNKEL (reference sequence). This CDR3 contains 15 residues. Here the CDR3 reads CASSQVLGGYNEQFF.

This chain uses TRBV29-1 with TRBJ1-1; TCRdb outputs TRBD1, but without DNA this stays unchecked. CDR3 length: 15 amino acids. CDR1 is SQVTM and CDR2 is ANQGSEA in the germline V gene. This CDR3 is CSVFAGATVNTEAFF.

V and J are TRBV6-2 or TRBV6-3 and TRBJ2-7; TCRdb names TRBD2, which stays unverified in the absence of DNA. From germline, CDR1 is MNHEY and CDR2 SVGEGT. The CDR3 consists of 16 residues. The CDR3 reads CASRTMGLAGGHEQYF.

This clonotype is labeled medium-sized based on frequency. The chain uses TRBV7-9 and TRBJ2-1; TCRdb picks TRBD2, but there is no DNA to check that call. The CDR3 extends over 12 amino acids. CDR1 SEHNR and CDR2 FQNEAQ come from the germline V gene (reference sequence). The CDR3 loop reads CASSSGGVQQFF.

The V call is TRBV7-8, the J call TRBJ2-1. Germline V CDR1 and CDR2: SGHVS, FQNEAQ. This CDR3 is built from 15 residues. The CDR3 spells CASSPSRQFYNEQFF.